The entry that follows covers one TCR beta chain sequence. The CDR3 consists of 16 residues. The J segment lost 4 bases and the V segment lost 3 bases, leaving 13 bases of the junction unmatched. CDR1 and CDR2 (germline): SGDLS, YYNGEE. Measured with immunoSEQ multiplex PCR; TCRdb has only the in-frame clones, and not every one. The data show some 120,000 clones, 90% to 96% seen once. The data are from a study of T cell changes during pregnancy in multiple sclerosis. The chain uses TRBV9 and TRBJ2-7; the match to TRBD2 covers 7 bases. Sequenced material: peripheral blood, taken after pregnancy. The receptor comes from a female donor with multiple sclerosis, enrolled in a pregnancy study. In nucleotides, the CDR3 is TGTGCCAGCAGCGCCGGGGTGGGGGAGGGCCCGTACGAGCAGTACTTC. Translated, it gives CASSAGVGEGPYEQYF.